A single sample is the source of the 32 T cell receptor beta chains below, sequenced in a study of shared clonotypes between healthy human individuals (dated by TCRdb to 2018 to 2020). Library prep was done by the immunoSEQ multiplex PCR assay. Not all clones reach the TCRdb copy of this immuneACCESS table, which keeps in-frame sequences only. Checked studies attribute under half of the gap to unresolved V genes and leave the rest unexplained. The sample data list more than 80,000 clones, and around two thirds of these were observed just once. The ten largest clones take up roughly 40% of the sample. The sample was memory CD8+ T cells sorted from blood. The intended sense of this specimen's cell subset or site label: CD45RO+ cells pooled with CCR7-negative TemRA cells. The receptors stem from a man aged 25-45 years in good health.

The CDR3 nucleotides read TGTGCCAGCAGCTCGAGTTGGGCTGAAGCTTTCTTT. This gives the protein CASSSSWAEAFF. The chain carries TRBV5-6 and TRBJ1-1; D is uncertain. In germline, CDR1 is SGHDT, CDR2 YYEEEE. The CDR3 runs to 12 residues. V lost 3 bases and J lost 6, with 9 bases in between.

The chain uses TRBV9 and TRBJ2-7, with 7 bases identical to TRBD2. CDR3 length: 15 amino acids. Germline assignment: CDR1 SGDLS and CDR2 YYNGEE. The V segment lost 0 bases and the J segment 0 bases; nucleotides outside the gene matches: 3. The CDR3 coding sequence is TGTGCCAGCAGCGTAGAAGCGGGGAGCTCCTACGAGCAGTACTTC. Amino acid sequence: CASSVEAGSSYEQYF.

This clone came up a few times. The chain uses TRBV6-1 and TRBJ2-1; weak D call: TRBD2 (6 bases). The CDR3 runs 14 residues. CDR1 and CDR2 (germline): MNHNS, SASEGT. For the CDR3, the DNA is TGTGTCGCCGGGGAGGAGACCTCCTACAATGAGCAGTTCTTC. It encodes CVAGEETSYNEQFF.

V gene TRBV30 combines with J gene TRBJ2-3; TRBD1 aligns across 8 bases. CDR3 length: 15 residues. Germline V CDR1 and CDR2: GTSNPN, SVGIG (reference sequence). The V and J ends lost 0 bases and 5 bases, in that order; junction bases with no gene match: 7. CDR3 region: CAWSVRPRGRDTQYF. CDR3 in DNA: TGTGCCTGGAGTGTACGACCCAGGGGGCGAGATACGCAGTATTTT.

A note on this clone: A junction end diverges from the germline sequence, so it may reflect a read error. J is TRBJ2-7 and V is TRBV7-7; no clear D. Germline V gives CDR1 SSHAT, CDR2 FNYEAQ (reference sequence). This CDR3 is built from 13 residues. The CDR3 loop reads CASSPGPRYEQYF. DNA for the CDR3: TGTGCTAGCAGCCCCGGGCCTCGCTACGAGCAGTACTTC. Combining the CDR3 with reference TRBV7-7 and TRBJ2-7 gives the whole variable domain GAGVSQSPRYKVTKRGQDVTLRCDPISSHATLYWYQQALGQGPEFLTYFNYEAQPDKSGLPSDRFSAERPEGSISTLTIQRTEQRDSAMYRCASSPGPRYEQYFGPGTRLTVT.

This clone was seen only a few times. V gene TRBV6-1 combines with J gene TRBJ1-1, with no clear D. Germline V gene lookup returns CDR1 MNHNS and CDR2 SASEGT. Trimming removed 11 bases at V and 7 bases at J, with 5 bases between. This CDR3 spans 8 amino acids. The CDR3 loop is CAANEAFF. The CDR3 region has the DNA TGTGCCGCAAATGAAGCTTTCTTT.

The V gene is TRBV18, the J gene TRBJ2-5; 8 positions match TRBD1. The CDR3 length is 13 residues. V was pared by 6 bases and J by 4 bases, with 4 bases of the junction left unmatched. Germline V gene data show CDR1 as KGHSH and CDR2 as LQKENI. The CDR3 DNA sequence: TGTGCCAGCTCGCCGGGGACAGGAGAGACCCAGTACTTC. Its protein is CASSPGTGETQYF.

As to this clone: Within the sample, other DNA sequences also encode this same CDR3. Written as DNA, the CDR3 is TGTGCCAGCAGTCCTTTCGGAGACAATGAGCAGTTCTTC. This codes for CASSPFGDNEQFF. The chain carries TRBV27 and TRBJ2-1, with D uncertain. Germline lookup yields CDR1 MNHEY and CDR2 SMNVEV (reference sequence). The CDR3 extends over 13 amino acids. The V end lost 5 bases, the J end lost 5 bases, and 10 bases lay between the germline ends.

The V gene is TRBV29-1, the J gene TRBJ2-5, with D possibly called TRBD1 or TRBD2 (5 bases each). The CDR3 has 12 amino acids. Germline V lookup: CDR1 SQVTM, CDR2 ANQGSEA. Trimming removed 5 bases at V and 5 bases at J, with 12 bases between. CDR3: CSVLGDLETQYF. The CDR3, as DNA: TGCAGCGTTCTGGGGGATTTGGAGACCCAGTACTTC.

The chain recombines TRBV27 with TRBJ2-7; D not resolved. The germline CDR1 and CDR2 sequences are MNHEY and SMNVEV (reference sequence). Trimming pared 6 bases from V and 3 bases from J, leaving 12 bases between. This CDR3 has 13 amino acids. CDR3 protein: CASSPTGYYEQYF. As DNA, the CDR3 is TGTGCCAGCAGCCCGACGGGTTACTACGAGCAGTACTTC.

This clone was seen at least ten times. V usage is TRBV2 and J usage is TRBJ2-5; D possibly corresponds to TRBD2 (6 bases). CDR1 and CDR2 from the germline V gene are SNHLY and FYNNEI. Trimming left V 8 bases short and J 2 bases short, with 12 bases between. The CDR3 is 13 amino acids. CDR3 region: CASVGGLQETQYF. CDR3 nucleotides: TGTGCCAGCGTTGGAGGACTACAAGAGACCCAGTACTTC.

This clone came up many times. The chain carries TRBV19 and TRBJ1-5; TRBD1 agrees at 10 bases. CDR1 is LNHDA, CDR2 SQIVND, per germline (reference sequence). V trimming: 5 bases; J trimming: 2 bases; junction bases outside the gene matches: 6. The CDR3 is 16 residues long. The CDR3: CASSSRGTGGNQPQHF. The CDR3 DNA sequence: TGTGCCAGTAGTTCCCGGGGGACAGGGGGCAATCAGCCCCAGCATTTT. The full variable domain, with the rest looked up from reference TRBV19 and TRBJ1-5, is DGGITQSPKYLFRKEGQNVTLSCEQNLNHDAMYWYRQDPGQGLRLIYYSQIVNDFQKGDIAEGYSVSREKKESFPLTVTSAQKNPTAFYLCASSSRGTGGNQPQHFGDGTRLSIL.

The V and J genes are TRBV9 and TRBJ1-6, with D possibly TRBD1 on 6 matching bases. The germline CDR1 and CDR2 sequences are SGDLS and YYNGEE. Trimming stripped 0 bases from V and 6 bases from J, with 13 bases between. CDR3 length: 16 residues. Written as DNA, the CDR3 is TGTGCCAGCAGCGTAGTTAGGGGGGGGATTAATTCACCCCTCCACTTT. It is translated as CASSVVRGGINSPLHF. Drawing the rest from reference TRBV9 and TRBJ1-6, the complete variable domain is DSGVTQTPKHLITATGQRVTLRCSPRSGDLSVYWYQQSLDQGLQFLIQYYNGEERAKGNILERFSAQQFPDLHSELNLSSLELGDSALYFCASSVVRGGINSPLHFGNGTRLTVT.

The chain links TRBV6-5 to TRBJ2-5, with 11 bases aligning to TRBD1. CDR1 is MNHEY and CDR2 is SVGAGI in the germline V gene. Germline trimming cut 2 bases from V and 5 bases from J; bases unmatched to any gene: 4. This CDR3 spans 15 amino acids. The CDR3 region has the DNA TGTGCCAGCAGTTACGGGACAGGGGGGGTTGAGACCCAGTACTTC. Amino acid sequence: CASSYGTGGVETQYF.

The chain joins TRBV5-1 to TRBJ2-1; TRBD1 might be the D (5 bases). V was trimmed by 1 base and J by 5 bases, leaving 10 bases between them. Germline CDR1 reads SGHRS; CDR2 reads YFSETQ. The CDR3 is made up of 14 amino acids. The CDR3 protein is CASSLRTYDNEQFF. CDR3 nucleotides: TGCGCCAGCAGCTTGCGGACATATGACAATGAGCAGTTCTTC.

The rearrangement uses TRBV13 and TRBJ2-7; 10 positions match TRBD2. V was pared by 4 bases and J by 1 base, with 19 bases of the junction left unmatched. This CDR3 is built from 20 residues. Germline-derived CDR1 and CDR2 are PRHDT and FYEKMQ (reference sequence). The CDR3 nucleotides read TGTGCCAGCAGCTCCCGATGGGCACTAGCGGGGCAGGGAGGGTCCTACGAGCAGTACTTC. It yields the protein CASSSRWALAGQGGSYEQYF.

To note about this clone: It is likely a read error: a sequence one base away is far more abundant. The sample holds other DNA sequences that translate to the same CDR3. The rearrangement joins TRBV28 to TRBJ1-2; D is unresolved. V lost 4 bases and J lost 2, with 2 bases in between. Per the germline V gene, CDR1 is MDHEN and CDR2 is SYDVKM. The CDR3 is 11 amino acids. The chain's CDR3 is CASSSNYGYTF. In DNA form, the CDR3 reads TGTGCCAGCAGTTCGAACTATGGCTACACCTTC.

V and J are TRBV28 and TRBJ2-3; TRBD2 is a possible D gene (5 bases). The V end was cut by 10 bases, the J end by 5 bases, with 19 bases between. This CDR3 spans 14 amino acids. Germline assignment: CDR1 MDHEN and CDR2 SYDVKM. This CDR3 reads CATEGTLMRDTQYF. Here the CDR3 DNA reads TGTGCCACCGAGGGTACCCTTATGAGAGATACGCAGTATTTT.

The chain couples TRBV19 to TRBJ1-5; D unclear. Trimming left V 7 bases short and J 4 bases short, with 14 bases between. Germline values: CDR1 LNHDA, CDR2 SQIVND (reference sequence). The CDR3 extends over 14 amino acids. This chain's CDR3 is CASTSSRTNQPQHF. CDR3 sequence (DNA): TGTGCCAGTACCTCAAGTAGAACAAATCAGCCCCAGCATTTT. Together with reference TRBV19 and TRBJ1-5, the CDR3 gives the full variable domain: DGGITQSPKYLFRKEGQNVTLSCEQNLNHDAMYWYRQDPGQGLRLIYYSQIVNDFQKGDIAEGYSVSREKKESFPLTVTSAQKNPTAFYLCASTSSRTNQPQHFGDGTRLSIL.

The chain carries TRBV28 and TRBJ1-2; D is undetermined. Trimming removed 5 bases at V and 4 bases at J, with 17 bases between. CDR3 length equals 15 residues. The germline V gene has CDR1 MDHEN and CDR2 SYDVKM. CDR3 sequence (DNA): TGTGCCAGCAGTACCCCCCGAAGCGGGCGCTATGGCTACACCTTC. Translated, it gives CASSTPRSGRYGYTF.

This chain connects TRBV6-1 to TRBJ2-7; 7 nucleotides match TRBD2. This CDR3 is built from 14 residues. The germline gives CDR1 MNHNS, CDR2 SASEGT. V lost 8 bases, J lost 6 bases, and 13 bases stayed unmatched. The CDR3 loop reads CASRPSGLLSEQYF. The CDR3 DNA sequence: TGTGCCAGCCGACCTAGCGGACTCCTCTCCGAGCAGTACTTC.

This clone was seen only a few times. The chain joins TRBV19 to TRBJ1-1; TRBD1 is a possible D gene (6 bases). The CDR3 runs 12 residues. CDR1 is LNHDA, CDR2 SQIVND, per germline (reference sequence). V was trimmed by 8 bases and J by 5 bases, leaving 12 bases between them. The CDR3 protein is CASGPTGTEAFF. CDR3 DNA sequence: TGTGCCAGTGGACCTACAGGGACTGAAGCTTTCTTT.

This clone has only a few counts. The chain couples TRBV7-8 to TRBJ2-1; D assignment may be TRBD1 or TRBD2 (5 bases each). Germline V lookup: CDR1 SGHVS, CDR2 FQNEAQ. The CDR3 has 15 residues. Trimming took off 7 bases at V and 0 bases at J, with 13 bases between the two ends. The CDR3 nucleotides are TGTGCCAGCACCCGGGGACCCAGCTCCTACAATGAGCAGTTCTTC. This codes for CASTRGPSSYNEQFF.

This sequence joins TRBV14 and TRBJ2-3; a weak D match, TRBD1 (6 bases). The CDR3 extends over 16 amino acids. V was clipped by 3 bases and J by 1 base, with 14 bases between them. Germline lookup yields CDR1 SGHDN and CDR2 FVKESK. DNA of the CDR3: TGTGCCAGCAGCCACAACTCAGGGGTGGGCACAGATACGCAGTATTTT. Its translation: CASSHNSGVGTDTQYF. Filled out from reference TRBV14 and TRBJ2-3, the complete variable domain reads EAGVTQFPSHSVIEKGQTVTLRCDPISGHDNLYWYRRVMGKEIKFLLHFVKESKQDESGMPNNRFLAERTGGTYSTLKVQPAELEDSGVYFCASSHNSGVGTDTQYFGPGTRLTVL.

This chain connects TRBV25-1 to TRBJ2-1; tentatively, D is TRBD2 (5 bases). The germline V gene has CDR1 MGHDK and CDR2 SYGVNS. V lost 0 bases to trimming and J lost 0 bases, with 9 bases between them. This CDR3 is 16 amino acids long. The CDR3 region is CASSEYAGSSYNEQFF. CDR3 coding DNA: TGTGCCAGCAGTGAATATGCGGGCAGCTCCTACAATGAGCAGTTCTTC.

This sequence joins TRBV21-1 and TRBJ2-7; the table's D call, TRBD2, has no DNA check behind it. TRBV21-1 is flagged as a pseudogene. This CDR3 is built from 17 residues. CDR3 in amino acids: CASSPLRGLAGEYEQYF. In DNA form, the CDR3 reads TGTGCCAGCAGCCCCCTACGGGGACTAGCGGGAGAGTACGAGCAGTACTTC.

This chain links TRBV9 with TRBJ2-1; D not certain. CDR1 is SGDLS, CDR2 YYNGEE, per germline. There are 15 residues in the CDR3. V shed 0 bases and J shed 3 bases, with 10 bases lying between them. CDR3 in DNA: TGTGCCAGCAGCGTAGAATTAGTGAACTACAATGAGCAGTTCTTC. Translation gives CASSVELVNYNEQFF.

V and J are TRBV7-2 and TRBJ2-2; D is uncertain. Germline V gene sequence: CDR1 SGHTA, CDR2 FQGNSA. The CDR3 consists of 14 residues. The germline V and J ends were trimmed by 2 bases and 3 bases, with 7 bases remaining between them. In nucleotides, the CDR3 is TGTGCCAGCAGCTTATATCCCCACACCGGGGAGCTGTTTTTT. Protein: CASSLYPHTGELFF.

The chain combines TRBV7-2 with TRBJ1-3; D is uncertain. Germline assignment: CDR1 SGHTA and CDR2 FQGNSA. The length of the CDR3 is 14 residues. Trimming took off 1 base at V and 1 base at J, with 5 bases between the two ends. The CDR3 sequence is CASSLVQSGNTIYF. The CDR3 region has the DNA TGTGCCAGCAGCTTAGTCCAGTCTGGAAACACCATATATTTT.

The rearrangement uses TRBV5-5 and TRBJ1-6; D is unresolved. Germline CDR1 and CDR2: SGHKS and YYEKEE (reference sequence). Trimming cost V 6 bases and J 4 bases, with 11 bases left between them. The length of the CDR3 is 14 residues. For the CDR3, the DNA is TGTGCCAGCACCGAATGGGCATATAATTCACCCCTCCACTTT. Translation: CASTEWAYNSPLHF.

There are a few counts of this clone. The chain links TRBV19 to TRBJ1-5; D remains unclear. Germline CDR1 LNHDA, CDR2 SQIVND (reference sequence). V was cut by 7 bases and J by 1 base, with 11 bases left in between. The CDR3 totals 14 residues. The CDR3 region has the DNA TGTGCCAGTACAGAGGGCCCGAGCAATCAGCCCCAGCATTTT. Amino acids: CASTEGPSNQPQHF.

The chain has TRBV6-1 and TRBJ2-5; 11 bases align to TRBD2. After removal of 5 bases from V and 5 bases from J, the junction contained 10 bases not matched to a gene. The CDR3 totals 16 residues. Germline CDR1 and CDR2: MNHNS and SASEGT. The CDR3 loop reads CASSKGLAGIGETQYF. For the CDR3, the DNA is TGTGCCAGCAGTAAAGGACTAGCGGGCATTGGGGAGACCCAGTACTTC.